Listed here are 12 T cell receptor beta chains from one sample, sequenced in a study of long-term antiretroviral therapy in people with HIV (dated by TCRdb to the early 2020s). Sequencing of the TRB variable region was done with the immunoSEQ hsTCRB v3.0 assay at survey level resolution. What TCRdb holds here is the immuneACCESS table cut down to in-frame rearrangements. Part of the clones is not present; checked against another copy, under half of the missing clones reflect an unresolved V gene, and the others are unexplained. For this sample the table gives some 14,000 clones, of which 80% to 85% were detected only once. The top ten hold 15% to 20% of the sample. The sequencing used unsorted PBMCs, collected 1.8 years before starting antiretroviral therapy. Source of these receptors: a woman between 35 and 50 years old with HIV.

J is TRBJ1-4 and V is TRBV20-1; D may be TRBD1 (5 bases). This CDR3 spans 11 amino acids. Germline CDR1 and CDR2: DFQATT and SNEGSKA (reference sequence). V lost 7 bases and J 8 bases, leaving 11 bases between the germline ends. The CDR3 DNA is TGCAGTGTCCCCGGACAAGAAAAACTGTTTTTT. This codes for CSVPGQEKLFF.

The rearrangement uses TRBV7-2 and TRBJ2-3; 9 bases map to TRBD2. Germline V lookup: CDR1 SGHTA, CDR2 FQGNSA. V was pared by 5 bases and J by 3 bases, with 3 bases of the junction left unmatched. The CDR3 contains 14 residues. The CDR3, as DNA: TGTGCCAGCAGCCCCGGACTAGCGACAGATACGCAGTATTTT. This codes for CASSPGLATDTQYF. The full variable domain, rest sourced from reference TRBV7-2 and TRBJ2-3, is GAGVSQSPSNKVTEKGKDVELRCDPISGHTALYWYRQSLGQGLEFLIYFQGNSAPDKSGLPSDRFSAERTGGSVSTLTIQRTQQEDSAVYLCASSPGLATDTQYFGPGTRLTVL.

The CDR3 sequence: CASSYSGTGGDEQYF. The CDR3 DNA reads TGTGCCAGCAGTTACTCTGGGACAGGGGGCGACGAGCAGTACTTC. The chain is built from TRBV6-5 and TRBJ2-7, with 12 bases fitting TRBD1. V shed 0 bases and J 5 bases; nucleotides not matched to a gene: 2. This CDR3 spans 15 amino acids. The germline V gene has CDR1 MNHEY and CDR2 SVGAGI.

CDR3 sequence (DNA): TGTGCCAGCAGCCTGGGACAGGGCCTCGGCAATCAGCCCCAGCATTTT. Protein product: CASSLGQGLGNQPQHF. This chain connects TRBV7-9 to TRBJ1-5, with 9 bases that match TRBD1. Germline V gene data show CDR1 as SEHNR and CDR2 as FQNEAQ (reference sequence). The CDR3 covers 16 residues. V trimming: 5 bases; J trimming: 2 bases; junction bases outside the gene matches: 7.

V gene TRBV28 combines with J gene TRBJ1-4, with a tentative D call TRBD1 (5 bases). The V and J ends lost 6 bases and 7 bases respectively, with 21 bases between them. The CDR3 is made up of 16 amino acids. Germline lookup yields CDR1 MDHEN and CDR2 SYDVKM. The CDR3 here is CASRRPSGGGGEKLFF. CDR3 sequence (DNA): TGTGCCAGCAGACGCCCCTCGGGGGGGGGTGGTGAAAAACTGTTTTTT.

The V and J genes are TRBV6-1 and TRBJ2-3, with 9 bases identical to TRBD2. The CDR3 consists of 16 residues. The J segment lost 13 bases and the V segment lost 0 bases, leaving 14 bases of the junction unmatched. Looked up from germline, CDR1 is MNHNS and CDR2 is SASEGT. The CDR3 sequence is CASSEAVGTSPNPEYF. CDR3 nucleotides: TGTGCCAGCAGTGAAGCCGTAGGGACTAGCCCCAACCCGGAGTATTTT.

This chain uses TRBV9 with TRBJ2-3; possibly TRBD2 for D (5 bases). The CDR3 runs to 12 residues. Germline loops: CDR1 SGDLS, CDR2 YYNGEE. Trimming removed 2 bases at V and 6 bases at J, with 7 bases between. CDR3 residues: CASSVEADTQYF. CDR3 DNA sequence: TGTGCCAGCAGCGTGGAGGCTGATACGCAGTATTTT.

The chain joins TRBV10-3 to TRBJ1-1, with 9 bases identical to TRBD1. There are 13 residues in the CDR3. After removal of 8 bases from V and 6 bases from J, the junction contained 7 bases not matched to a gene. Germline V CDR1 and CDR2: ENHRY, SYGVKD. The CDR3 DNA is TGTGCCATCTGGGGACAGGGTTCTTCTGAAGCTTTCTTT. Its protein product is CAIWGQGSSEAFF.

The V call is TRBV5-5, the J call TRBJ2-5; no firm D call. Germline V gene sequence: CDR1 SGHKS, CDR2 YYEKEE (reference sequence). Deletions cut 2 bases from V and 6 bases from J, with 5 bases between. The CDR3 covers 11 residues. CDR3 bases: TGTGCCAGCAGCTTAAGGAAGACCCAGTACTTC. Translating gives CASSLRKTQYF.

V usage is TRBV6-5 and J usage is TRBJ1-5; D is possibly TRBD1 (5 bases). The CDR3 runs to 13 residues. The V end lost 6 bases, the J end lost 6 bases, and 12 bases lay between the germline ends. Germline CDR1 is MNHEY and CDR2 is SVGAGI. In DNA form, the CDR3 reads TGTGCCAGCAGGAGGGGTACGGGTCAGCCCCAGCATTTT. Protein sequence: CASRRGTGQPQHF.

V and J are TRBV19 and TRBJ1-2, with 9 bases that match TRBD1. CDR3 size: 13 residues. With V trimmed by 11 bases and J by 8 bases, 12 bases remained unmatched. The germline CDR1 and CDR2 sequences are LNHDA and SQIVND (reference sequence). CDR3 sequence reads: CAAQPGQGGGYTF. The CDR3, as DNA: TGTGCCGCGCAACCGGGACAGGGAGGAGGCTACACCTTC.

This chain connects TRBV6-1 to TRBJ1-5; tentatively, D is TRBD1 (5 bases). CDR1 is MNHNS and CDR2 is SASEGT in the germline V gene. V lost 0 bases and J lost 3, with 9 bases in between. The CDR3 consists of 15 residues. The CDR3 region has the DNA TGTGCCAGCAGTGAAGCGCCCGGGACCAATCAGCCCCAGCATTTT. Its translation: CASSEAPGTNQPQHF.